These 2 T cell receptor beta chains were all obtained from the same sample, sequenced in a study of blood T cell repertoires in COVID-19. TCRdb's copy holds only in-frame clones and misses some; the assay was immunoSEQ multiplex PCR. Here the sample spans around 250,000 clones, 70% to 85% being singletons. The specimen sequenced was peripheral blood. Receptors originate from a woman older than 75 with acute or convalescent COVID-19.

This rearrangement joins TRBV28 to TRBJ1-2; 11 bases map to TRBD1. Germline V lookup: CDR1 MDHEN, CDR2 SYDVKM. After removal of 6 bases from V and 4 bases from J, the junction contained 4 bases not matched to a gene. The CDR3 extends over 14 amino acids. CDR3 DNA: TGTGCCAGCAGCGGGACAGGGGGAACCTATGGCTACACCTTC. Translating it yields CASSGTGGTYGYTF.

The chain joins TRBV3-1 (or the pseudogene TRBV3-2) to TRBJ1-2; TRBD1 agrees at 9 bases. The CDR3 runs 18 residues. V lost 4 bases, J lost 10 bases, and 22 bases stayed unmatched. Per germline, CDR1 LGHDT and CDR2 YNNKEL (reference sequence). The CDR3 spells CASSRLTGGGQAVVDYTF. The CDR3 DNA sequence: TGTGCCAGCAGCCGCCTCACAGGGGGCGGGCAGGCGGTGGTGGACTACACCTTC.